These T cell receptor beta chains were read from a single sample in a study of shared clonotypes between healthy human individuals. Produced via immunoSEQ multiplex PCR; TCRdb's table is partial and in-frame only. The sample carries 1.6 million or so clones, approximately 96% recorded once. Sequencing was done on a sample of naive CD4+ T cells sorted from blood. The receptors shown here come from a man aged 25 to 40 in good health. The CDR3 runs from the conserved cysteine through the conserved F or W. Fields, in order: V gene, J gene, CDR3 protein.

V: TRBV27
J: TRBJ1-5
CDR3: CASSLQNSNQPQHF

V: TRBV7-2
J: TRBJ2-3
CDR3: CASSSVRGSTDTQYF

V: TRBV5-4
J: TRBJ2-1
CDR3: CASSRRDNEQFF

V: TRBV5-6
J: TRBJ2-1
CDR3: CASRLGPAGFNLEQFF

V: TRBV6-5
J: TRBJ2-3
CDR3: CASSYFGSASTDTQYF

V: TRBV19
J: TRBJ2-1
CDR3: CASSISVIGEQFF

V: TRBV5-1
J: TRBJ2-7
CDR3: CASSLAPGDYEQYF

V: TRBV2
J: TRBJ1-1
CDR3: CASSGIETGPEAFF

V: TRBV7-2
J: TRBJ2-7
CDR3: CASSSPGQVHLRGQYF

V: TRBV5-1
J: TRBJ2-5
CDR3: CASSLNNQYQETQYF

V: TRBV7-9
J: TRBJ2-5
CDR3: CASSLASLAGQETQYF

V: TRBV29-1
J: TRBJ1-2
CDR3: CSGRTVYGYTF

V: TRBV20-1
J: TRBJ2-1
CDR3: CSARLVNEQFF

V: TRBV6-6
J: TRBJ1-5
CDR3: CASNRVGRPNQPQHF

V: TRBV5-1
J: TRBJ2-3
CDR3: CASSQIGTAGHYTDTQYF

V: TRBV5-5
J: TRBJ2-7
CDR3: CASSLAWTGGTFGRAMEQYF

V: TRBV5-1
J: TRBJ1-4
CDR3: CASSRSPGGLNEKLFF

V: TRBV6-6
J: TRBJ2-1
CDR3: CASWTSSNNEQFF

V: TRBV19
J: TRBJ1-5
CDR3: CASSRRDRVGQPQHF

V: TRBV5-1
J: TRBJ2-5
CDR3: CASSLWGQGKETQYF

V: TRBV20-1
J: TRBJ2-7
CDR3: CSARGPLGIYF

V: TRBV18
J: TRBJ2-2
CDR3: CASSPLRQGNSIGELFF

V: TRBV7-8
J: TRBJ1-2
CDR3: CASSLVTGGGGYTF

V: TRBV29-1
J: TRBJ2-1
CDR3: CSVQGTSGSNEQFF

V: TRBV5-4
J: TRBJ2-2
CDR3: CASSTRWGSGELFF

V: TRBV19
J: TRBJ2-7
CDR3: CASSMAGRRNYEQYF

V: TRBV11-3
J: TRBJ2-2
CDR3: CASSLAASSGSHRELFF

V: TRBV5-1
J: TRBJ2-3
CDR3: CASSLVLTSADTQYF

V: TRBV19
J: TRBJ2-1
CDR3: CASTNSRTSESYNEQFF

V: TRBV6-4
J: TRBJ2-7
CDR3: CASSASAGTLYEQYF

V: TRBV29-1
J: TRBJ2-3
CDR3: CSVEKEVPGPTSRDTQYF

V: TRBV19
J: TRBJ2-7
CDR3: CASSDRGVSYEQYF

V: TRBV10-1
J: TRBJ2-1
CDR3: CASSESFSYNEQFF

V: TRBV6-1
J: TRBJ2-7
CDR3: CASSGGSSYEQYF

V: TRBV11-2
J: TRBJ1-2
CDR3: CASSPPGSRSGLGYTF

V: TRBV5-5
J: TRBJ2-7
CDR3: CASSLALGYLYEQYF

V: TRBV5-6
J: TRBJ2-3
CDR3: CASSLDGLARTDTQYF

V: TRBV5-1
J: TRBJ2-1
CDR3: CASSLEDLYNEQFF

V: TRBV28
J: TRBJ1-4
CDR3: CASSSGGVDEKLFF

V: TRBV28
J: TRBJ1-2
CDR3: CASSLTSGYTF

V: TRBV6-1
J: TRBJ2-7
CDR3: CASSDPRGASSYEQYF

V: TRBV28
J: TRBJ1-3
CDR3: CATTGAGNTIYF

V: TRBV12-5
J: TRBJ2-1
CDR3: CASGYYTDEQFF

V: TRBV10-3
J: TRBJ1-1
CDR3: CAIRGVLNTEAFF

V: TRBV28
J: TRBJ2-1
CDR3: CASSSMEGRSYNEQFF

V: TRBV6-1
J: TRBJ2-2
CDR3: CASSALGLAGATGELFF

V: TRBV11-2
J: TRBJ2-7
CDR3: CASSRRDSYEQYF

V: TRBV5-1
J: TRBJ2-3
CDR3: CASSLAGGRAPDTQYF

V: TRBV10-2
J: TRBJ2-2
CDR3: CASTEGLGNTGELFF

V: TRBV19
J: TRBJ2-2
CDR3: CASSIEVLNTGELFF

V: TRBV5-4
J: TRBJ1-1
CDR3: CASSAPFDTEAFF

V: TRBV14
J: TRBJ2-3
CDR3: CASSLLAASTDTQYF

V: TRBV7-9
J: TRBJ2-1
CDR3: CASSLRRPYNEQFF

V: TRBV18
J: TRBJ1-2
CDR3: CASSPPGGVSRNYGYTF

V: TRBV5-4
J: TRBJ2-6
CDR3: CASREGNGANVLTF

V: TRBV13
J: TRBJ2-7
CDR3: CASSFSMTAVSYEQYF

V: TRBV7-2
J: TRBJ2-7
CDR3: CASSFQTGRYEQYF

V: TRBV7-2
J: TRBJ2-2
CDR3: CASSLADKDYTGELFF